The T cell receptor beta chain described here comes from a study of cytomegalovirus exposure and HLA in healthy donors. The study, taken as a whole, reports: Productive rates of about 87% or about 30% were seen for most TCR beta V segments in an earlier analysis.

The study sampled nominally healthy donors, though unrecorded immune exposures were likely. With respect to this clone: The antigen remains unidentified.

Both 60 Vbeta primers and 13 Jbeta primers went into the PCR. The table came from immunoSEQ multiplex PCR; TCRdb's copy has only in-frame clones and leaves some out. In the table there are around 92,000 clones, around 79% of which are singletons. CDR3 size: 14 residues. The germline V gene encodes CDR1 MDHEN and CDR2 SYDVKM. V lost 3 bases and J lost 3; bases outside the gene matches: 4. The V gene is TRBV28, the J gene TRBJ2-5; the match to TRBD1 covers 7 bases. The sample was PBMCs. This receptor was obtained from a woman in her 70s in good health and CMV-seropositive. Written as DNA, the CDR3 is TGTGCCAGCAGTTTGGCGACAGGGAAAGAGACCCAGTACTTC. This encodes CASSLATGKETQYF. Together with reference TRBV28 and TRBJ2-5, the CDR3 gives the full variable domain: DVKVTQSSRYLVKRTGEKVFLECVQDMDHENMFWYRQDPGLGLRLIYFSYDVKMKEKGDIPEGYSVSREKKERFSLILESASTNQTSMYLCASSLATGKETQYFGPGTRLLVL.